The 8 T cell receptor beta chains below all came from one sample that was sequenced in a study of vaccination effects on CD4 cells after COVID-19. Their antigens remain unidentified. The assay was immunoSEQ multiplex PCR, and TCRdb's table has in-frame clones only and misses some. This repertoire shows tens of thousands of clones, roughly 70% found once; its top ten account for about 25%. Pools of viral peptides were used by the ViraFEST assay to expand antigen-specific CD4+ T cells ahead of sequencing. At the end of roughly ten days of culture, CD4+ T cells were isolated. Vaccinated participants had no history of SARS-CoV-2 infection and tested negative for nucleocapsid antibodies. The sequencing used CD4+ T cells from PBMCs cultured with HCoV-OC43 spike peptides, collected before COVID-19 vaccination. Subset noted: HCoV-OC43 spike overlapping peptide pool stimulation. The source is a human donor who received a COVID-19 vaccine.

This sequence joins TRBV19 and TRBJ2-1, with D maybe TRBD2 (5 bases). This CDR3 has 16 residues. V lost 0 bases and J lost 0, with 9 bases in between. CDR1 is LNHDA, CDR2 SQIVND, per germline (reference sequence). The CDR3: CASSIESGSSYNEQFF. DNA of the CDR3: TGTGCCAGTAGTATAGAAAGCGGCAGCTCCTACAATGAGCAGTTCTTC. Full variable domain (missing parts from reference TRBV19 and TRBJ2-1): DGGITQSPKYLFRKEGQNVTLSCEQNLNHDAMYWYRQDPGQGLRLIYYSQIVNDFQKGDIAEGYSVSREKKESFPLTVTSAQKNPTAFYLCASSIESGSSYNEQFFGPGTRLTVL.

This clone was observed a handful of times. This chain joins TRBV4-2 and TRBJ1-5; possibly TRBD1 for D (5 bases). The V end lost 1 base, the J end lost 4 bases, and 5 bases lay between the germline ends. The CDR3 loop spans 13 amino acids. Germline V CDR1 and CDR2: LGHNA, YNFKEQ. DNA for the CDR3: TGTGCCAGCAGCCAAGGACAGAATCAGCCCCAGCATTTT. As protein: CASSQGQNQPQHF.

This clone has only a few counts. The J gene is TRBJ1-1, the V gene TRBV24-1; the D is unclear. V lost 3 bases and J 9 bases, leaving 10 bases between the germline ends. The CDR3 loop spans 12 amino acids. CDR1 and CDR2 (germline): KGHDR, SFDVKD. The CDR3 DNA sequence: TGTGCCACCAGTGATGGTGTAGGTAAAGCTTTCTTT. This codes for CATSDGVGKAFF.

The genes are TRBV19 and TRBJ1-1; the D gene is possibly TRBD1 (5 bases). Germline CDR1 and CDR2: LNHDA and SQIVND (reference sequence). The CDR3 loop spans 14 amino acids. Trimming left V 10 bases short and J 5 bases short, with 20 bases between. CDR3 in DNA: TGTGCCACTCAGACACAGGCCTCGGGGACTGAAGCTTTCTTT. This codes for CATQTQASGTEAFF.

The chain has TRBV18 and TRBJ1-2; D is possibly TRBD1 (5 bases). CDR1 KGHSH and CDR2 LQKENI come from the germline V gene. The CDR3 consists of 15 residues. V lost 0 bases, J lost 9 bases, and 17 bases lay in between. The CDR3 here is CASSPPGPGPWSYTF. CDR3 DNA sequence: TGTGCCAGCTCACCACCGGGGCCAGGCCCATGGAGCTACACCTTC.

About this clone itself: An end of the junction does not agree with germline; a read error may underlie this. The chain uses TRBV7-7 and TRBJ2-1; no clear D. CDR3 length: 13 amino acids. Germline-derived CDR1 and CDR2 are SSHAT and FNYEAQ (reference sequence). The CDR3 spells CASSLRAYNEQFF. In DNA form, the CDR3 reads TGTGCTAGCAGCTTACGCGCCTACAATGAGCAGTTCTTC.

DNA of the CDR3: TGTGCCAGCAGCCAGTCGACAGGAAATGAGCAGTTCTTC. It yields the protein CASSQSTGNEQFF. This chain connects TRBV3-1 (or the pseudogene TRBV3-2) to TRBJ2-1; tentatively, D is TRBD1 (6 bases). V was clipped by 3 bases and J by 7 bases, with 10 bases between them. This CDR3 comprises 13 residues. Germline CDR1 reads LGHDT; CDR2 reads YNNKEL (reference sequence).

The chain recombines TRBV18 with TRBJ2-5; 10 bases match TRBD2. Germline CDR1 is KGHSH and CDR2 is LQKENI. The CDR3 length is 16 residues. Trimming removed 1 base from V and 5 bases from J; junction bases left unmatched: 7. CDR3 in amino acids: CASSPRTSGGGETQYF. The DNA for the CDR3 is TGTGCCAGCTCACCACGGACTAGCGGAGGGGGTGAGACCCAGTACTTC.